The clone carrying this TCR beta chain was recorded a few times. Its target is not known. Library construction for TCR beta used iRepertoire HTBI primers and Arm-PCR of CDR3 regions. Each CDR3 protein is one row after TCRdb ran MiXCR on the multiplex PCR reads. This table has around 400,000 distinct CDR3 sequences, 12% appearing once. Time point defined: newly diagnosed GD, antithyroid drugs for less than 3 months. Following extraction of RNA from PBMCs, that RNA was used to make the TCR library. Patients came through an endocrinology department, and that department was in Xi'an, China. This specimen comes from a study of regulatory T cells in long-lasting Graves disease. Study-wide points: Favoring TRBV28, TRBJ1-2 and TRBJ2-5 was a feature seen in persistent disease. A greater number of public clonotypes (about 2,900) was shared by persistent patients than by new patients (around 960).

V was pared by 2 bases and J by 7 bases, with 5 bases of the junction left unmatched. Germline loops: CDR1 SGHTA, CDR2 FQGNSA. This CDR3 comprises 14 residues. These data were also reused for a study on T cells in Graves' hyperthyroidism and ophthalmopathy. That investigation notes: Calling Graves' hyperthyroidism stable meant ophthalmopathy did not progress within 18 months.

The rearrangement joins TRBV7-2 to TRBJ2-1; 7 bases fit TRBD2. The sequencing used peripheral blood mononuclear cells (PBMCs), collected at new diagnosis, from a patient treated with antithyroid drugs. This receptor was taken from a woman under 30 with Graves disease. The CDR3 reads CASSLSLARNEQFF. CDR3 in DNA: TGTGCCAGCAGCTTATCACTAGCGAGGAATGAGCAGTTCTTC.